These 28 T cell receptor beta chains were sequenced from one sample in a study of blood T cell repertoires in COVID-19. Produced via immunoSEQ multiplex PCR; TCRdb's table is partial and in-frame only. Of 70,000 to 80,000 clones in the sample, roughly 80% were seen once. The specimen sequenced was peripheral blood. The source is a woman of 80 years or more with acute or convalescent COVID-19.

V gene TRBV5-4 combines with J gene TRBJ2-7, with 9 bases that match TRBD1. The CDR3 runs 16 residues. The V gene's germline CDR1 is SGHNT and CDR2 YYREEE (reference sequence). With V trimmed by 4 bases and J by 4 bases, 12 bases remained unmatched. CDR3 region: CASSAFLRTGVYEQYF. As DNA, the CDR3 is TGTGCCAGCAGCGCATTCCTCCGGACAGGGGTGTACGAGCAGTACTTC.

This clone was observed a handful of times. The rearrangement uses TRBV5-1 and TRBJ2-7, with 7 bases that match TRBD2. Per germline, CDR1 SGHRS and CDR2 YFSETQ. The CDR3 sequence is 16 residues long. J gave up 0 bases and V 0 bases, and 6 bases lay outside the gene matches. The CDR3 nucleotides are TGCGCCAGCAGCTTGGAAGGTAGCGGGTCCTCCTACGAGCAGTACTTC. Residues: CASSLEGSGSSYEQYF.

This clone was counted between two and nine times. The V call is TRBV9, the J call TRBJ2-7; 10 bases fit TRBD1. V trimming: 3 bases; J trimming: 3 bases; junction bases outside the gene matches: 6. Per germline, CDR1 SGDLS and CDR2 YYNGEE. The CDR3 covers 15 residues. CDR3 DNA: TGTGCCAGCAGCGCATTCCGGGACAGGGGCTACGAGCAGTACTTC. Translated: CASSAFRDRGYEQYF.

The genes are TRBV19 and TRBJ2-1, with 13 nucleotides matching TRBD2. This CDR3 has 16 residues. CDR1 is LNHDA, CDR2 SQIVND, per germline (reference sequence). Losses at the gene ends were 7 bases for V and 9 bases for J; bases not matched to a gene: 12. The DNA of the CDR3 is TGTGCCAGTATTGACGCCGGGACTAGCGGGATCCCTGAGCAGTTCTTC. Amino acid sequence: CASIDAGTSGIPEQFF.

This clone appeared a few times. The chain carries TRBV19 and TRBJ2-6; TRBD1 is a possible D gene (6 bases). Per germline, CDR1 LNHDA and CDR2 SQIVND (reference sequence). V lost 6 bases, J lost 0 bases, and 18 bases lay in between. CDR3 size: 18 residues. CDR3 sequence reads: CASSQFGTLSSGANVLTF. The DNA for the CDR3 is TGTGCCAGTAGCCAATTCGGGACACTGAGCTCTGGGGCCAACGTCCTGACTTTC.

The chain has TRBV5-1 and TRBJ1-5, with TRBD1 matching 8 bases. The germline CDR1 and CDR2 sequences are SGHRS and YFSETQ. V shed 4 bases, J shed 5 bases, and the junction held 5 bases outside the gene matches. CDR3 length equals 14 residues. The CDR3 region has the DNA TGCGCCAGCAGCGTAGGACAGGGTGATCAGCCCCAGCATTTT. Translated: CASSVGQGDQPQHF.

The rearrangement links TRBV3-1 (or the pseudogene TRBV3-2) to TRBJ2-7, with TRBD2 as a possible D gene (5 bases). The length of the CDR3 is 15 residues. The V gene lost 1 base and the J gene lost 3 bases, with 13 bases spanning the gap. Per the germline V gene, CDR1 is LGHDT and CDR2 is YNNKEL (reference sequence). DNA of the CDR3: TGTGCCAGCAGCCAAGGATATGCGAGGGACTACGAGCAGTACTTC. As protein: CASSQGYARDYEQYF.

The chain links TRBV7-8 to TRBJ1-2, with TRBD1 as a possible D gene (5 bases). Trimming stripped 1 base from V and 0 bases from J, with 9 bases between. This CDR3 has 15 amino acids. Germline V CDR1 and CDR2: SGHVS, FQNEAQ. CDR3 nucleotides: TGTGCCAGCAGCTTAGGCAGGGTCCCTAACTATGGCTACACCTTC. It specifies CASSLGRVPNYGYTF.

This clone was seen a handful of times. This chain uses TRBV15 with TRBJ1-4; 7 bases line up with TRBD1. The germline gives CDR1 LNHNV, CDR2 YYDKDF (reference sequence). The CDR3 extends over 16 amino acids. With 1 base clipped from V and 5 bases from J, the junction kept 7 bases outside the gene matches. The CDR3 nucleotides read TGTGCCACCAGCAGAGTGCAGGGACAGAGAAATGAAAAACTGTTTTTT. This encodes CATSRVQGQRNEKLFF.

This clone has just one count. V and J are TRBV5-8 and TRBJ1-2; 7 bases line up with TRBD1. Trimming removed 1 base from V and 4 bases from J; junction bases left unmatched: 7. The CDR3 has 15 amino acids. Germline V gene sequence: CDR1 SGHTS, CDR2 YDEGEE. The DNA for the CDR3 is TGTGCCAGCAGCTTGAAGGACAGGCTTTTCTATGGCTACACCTTC. Translation: CASSLKDRLFYGYTF.

This clone was found a few times. The chain links TRBV5-1 to TRBJ1-6, with a possible D match to TRBD1 (5 bases). Germline lookup yields CDR1 SGHRS and CDR2 YFSETQ. CDR3 length equals 15 residues. V lost 3 bases to trimming and J lost 9 bases, with 16 bases between them. The CDR3 is CASSWDGRESSPLHF. The CDR3 bases are TGCGCCAGCAGCTGGGACGGGAGAGAGAGTTCACCCCTCCACTTT.

This chain links TRBV4-3 with TRBJ2-7; D might be TRBD1 (6 bases). This CDR3 has 15 residues. Trimming pared 0 bases from V and 3 bases from J, leaving 12 bases between. Per germline, CDR1 LGHNA and CDR2 YSLEER. The CDR3 reads CASSQERVQGYEQYF. The CDR3 coding sequence is TGCGCCAGCAGCCAAGAAAGAGTACAGGGCTACGAGCAGTACTTC.

The V call is TRBV6-4, the J call TRBJ1-1; tentatively, D is TRBD1 (6 bases). Germline-derived CDR1 and CDR2 are MRHNA and SNTAGT. CDR3 length equals 14 residues. V was shortened by 6 bases and J by 4 bases, with 15 bases between the two germline ends. CDR3 region: CASRARGGSTEAFF. The CDR3 nucleotides are TGTGCCAGCAGGGCACGGGGGGGCAGCACTGAAGCTTTCTTT.

The rearrangement uses TRBV4-1 and TRBJ1-1, with D possibly being TRBD1 (5 bases). Trimming took 0 bases from V and 2 from J, leaving 10 bases between them. This CDR3 contains 15 residues. CDR1 is MGHRA and CDR2 is YSYEKL in the germline V gene. CDR3 residues: CASSQDGHRNTEAFF. In nucleotides, the CDR3 is TGCGCCAGCAGCCAAGATGGACACAGAAACACTGAAGCTTTCTTT.

The CDR3: CASSLARDRNYGYTF. The CDR3 bases are TGTGCCAGCAGCTTAGCGAGGGACAGAAACTATGGCTACACCTTC. The rearrangement links TRBV7-2 to TRBJ1-2; 7 nucleotides align to TRBD1. The CDR3 totals 15 residues. Trimming removed 0 bases from V and 2 bases from J; junction bases left unmatched: 3. Germline CDR1 and CDR2: SGHTA and FQGNSA.

This sequence joins TRBV11-2 and TRBJ2-7; tentative D call: TRBD1 (5 bases). This CDR3 comprises 13 residues. Germline CDR1 and CDR2: SGHAT and FQNNGV. V dropped 2 bases and J dropped 3 bases, with 8 bases sitting between them. DNA of the CDR3: TGTGCCAGCAGCTTAAACAGGTACTACGAGCAGTACTTC. It is translated as CASSLNRYYEQYF. The full variable domain, completed using reference TRBV11-2 and TRBJ2-7, is EAGVAQSPRYKIIEKRQSVAFWCNPISGHATLYWYQQILGQGPKLLIQFQNNGVVDDSQLPKDRFSAERLKGVDSTLKIQPAKLEDSAVYLCASSLNRYYEQYFGPGTRLTVT.

The rearrangement uses TRBV4-2 and TRBJ2-2, with 12 positions matching TRBD2. From germline, CDR1 is LGHNA and CDR2 YNFKEQ. This CDR3 contains 17 residues. V was pared by 4 bases and J by 3 bases, with 6 bases of the junction left unmatched. The DNA of the CDR3 is TGTGCCAGCAGCCCGACTAGCGGGAGTTATCACACCGGGGAGCTGTTTTTT. It codes for CASSPTSGSYHTGELFF.

The rearrangement links TRBV6-2 or TRBV6-3 to TRBJ1-2; 8 bases are a match to TRBD1. The CDR3 extends over 13 amino acids. With V trimmed by 6 bases and J by 8 bases, 8 bases remained unmatched. CDR1 and CDR2 from the germline V gene are MNHEY and SVGEGT. In DNA form, the CDR3 reads TGTGCCAGCAGCGATGGGACAGGCAGCGGCTACACCTTC. This encodes CASSDGTGSGYTF.

This chain joins TRBV19 and TRBJ1-5; 8 bases agree with TRBD1. The CDR3 consists of 15 residues. Germline-derived CDR1 and CDR2 are LNHDA and SQIVND (reference sequence). The V and J ends lost 6 bases and 7 bases, in that order; junction bases with no gene match: 11. This CDR3 is CASRTFGTGVQPQHF. As DNA, the CDR3 is TGTGCCAGTAGAACCTTCGGGACAGGAGTACAGCCCCAGCATTTT.

The rearrangement joins TRBV6-2 or TRBV6-3 to TRBJ2-1, with D hard to call. Germline V gene lookup returns CDR1 MNHEY and CDR2 SVGEGT. Trimming shortened V by 4 bases and J by 4 bases, and 5 bases separated the two germline ends. The CDR3 has 12 residues. This chain's CDR3 is CASSSFYNEQFF. The DNA for the CDR3 is TGTGCCAGCAGTTCCTTTTACAATGAGCAGTTCTTC.

The gene calls are TRBV3-1 (or the pseudogene TRBV3-2) and TRBJ2-3; D perhaps matches TRBD2 (5 bases). V lost 1 base to trimming and J lost 0 bases, with 17 bases between them. The length of the CDR3 is 18 residues. Germline lookup yields CDR1 LGHDT and CDR2 YNNKEL (reference sequence). CDR3 bases: TGTGCCAGCAGCCAAGCCCGTAGAGGGCGGCGAAGCACAGATACGCAGTATTTT. It encodes CASSQARRGRRSTDTQYF.

This clone was seen more than once but under ten times. The chain employs TRBV7-9 and TRBJ1-2, with D tentatively TRBD1 (5 bases). Deletions cut 5 bases from V and 2 bases from J, with 15 bases between. Germline loops: CDR1 SEHNR, CDR2 FQNEAQ (reference sequence). This CDR3 is 15 amino acids long. CDR3 bases: TGTGCCAGCAGCACAGAAGTCAGGGTGAACTATGGCTACACCTTC. Amino acids: CASSTEVRVNYGYTF. The variable domain in full, with the rest retrieved from reference TRBV7-9 and TRBJ1-2, is DTGVSQNPRHKITKRGQNVTFRCDPISEHNRLYWYRQTLGQGPEFLTYFQNEAQLEKSRLLSDRFSAERPKGSFSTLEIQRTEQGDSAMYLCASSTEVRVNYGYTFGSGTRLTVV.

This chain connects TRBV27 to TRBJ2-1, with 8 bases identical to TRBD2. CDR1 and CDR2 (germline): MNHEY, SMNVEV (reference sequence). V was pared by 6 bases and J by 12 bases, with 16 bases of the junction left unmatched. The CDR3 runs to 15 residues. CDR3 DNA sequence: TGTGCCAGCAGCAGGGGCGGGGGGCGACCTTTAGGGCAGTTCTTC. Its protein is CASSRGGGRPLGQFF.

This clone was seen a single time. The chain links TRBV21-1 to TRBJ1-5; the table's D call, TRBD1, has no DNA check behind it. TRBV21-1 is an annotated pseudogene. CDR3 length equals 15 residues. In DNA, the CDR3 is TGTGCCAGCAGCCGGGACAGATATAGCAATCAGCCCCAGCATTTT. Its protein product is CASSRDRYSNQPQHF.

The gene calls are TRBV7-8 and TRBJ2-1, with 12 bases aligning to TRBD2. Germline-derived CDR1 and CDR2 are SGHVS and FQNEAQ. The CDR3 is made up of 17 amino acids. V gave up 2 bases and J gave up 8 bases; unmatched junction bases: 10. This CDR3 reads CASSLNLGLAGRDEQFF. The CDR3 nucleotides read TGTGCCAGCAGCTTAAATCTAGGACTAGCGGGGAGGGATGAGCAGTTCTTC.

This clone was counted a single time. V usage is TRBV27 and J usage is TRBJ2-5; 14 nucleotides line up with TRBD2. V lost 5 bases and J lost 4; bases outside the gene matches: 15. This CDR3 is 19 amino acids long. In germline, CDR1 is MNHEY, CDR2 SMNVEV (reference sequence). Here the CDR3 reads CASSPTGLAGGHTSETQYF. In nucleotides, the CDR3 is TGTGCCAGCAGTCCCACAGGACTAGCGGGAGGACATACATCAGAGACCCAGTACTTC.

V and J are TRBV9 and TRBJ2-7, with a tentative D call TRBD1 (5 bases). Germline V gene lookup returns CDR1 SGDLS and CDR2 YYNGEE. The CDR3 contains 14 residues. The V gene lost 4 bases and the J gene lost 0 bases, with 11 bases spanning the gap. The CDR3 DNA is TGTGCCAGCAGCCCGAGTGGGGCCTCCTACGAGCAGTACTTC. It codes for CASSPSGASYEQYF.

The rearrangement joins TRBV5-1 to TRBJ2-7; D perhaps matches TRBD2 (5 bases). CDR3 length: 14 amino acids. V was pared by 2 bases and J by 3 bases, with 12 bases between. CDR1 is SGHRS and CDR2 is YFSETQ in the germline V gene. The CDR3 nucleotides are TGCGCCAGCAGCTTTTCGGGAATCGTCTACGAGCAGTACTTC. Translated: CASSFSGIVYEQYF.